This paragraph reports one TCR beta chain. This entry belongs to a study of blood T cell repertoires in COVID-19. This table comes from immunoSEQ multiplex PCR, and its TCRdb copy is limited to in-frame clones, with some not included. The repertoire includes around 450,000 clones, about 89% of them detected once, and more than 4% sits in the top ten. The germline V and J ends were trimmed by 5 bases and 7 bases, with 18 bases remaining between them. CDR3 length: 15 residues. CDR1 is SEHNR and CDR2 is FQNEAQ in the germline V gene (reference sequence). The TCR sequence derives from a woman in her thirties with acute or convalescent COVID-19. The sequenced sample was peripheral blood. The gene calls are TRBV7-9 and TRBJ2-1; D possibly corresponds to TRBD1 (6 bases). CDR3 nucleotide sequence: TGTGCCAGCAGCGCAGACAGGCCAAGCAGGAATGAGCAGTTCTTC. Protein sequence: CASSADRPSRNEQFF.